This passage covers 2 T cell receptor beta chains from one sample sequenced in a study of regulatory T cells in long-lasting Graves disease. Sample time point: newly diagnosed GD, antithyroid drugs for less than 3 months. The authors made the TCR library using RNA they extracted from PBMCs. Researchers made TCR beta libraries by using iRepertoire HTBI primers and running Arm-PCR on CDR3 regions. TCRdb analysed the multiplex PCR reads with MiXCR anew, one entry per CDR3 protein. This sample has roughly 420,000 distinct CDR3 sequences, with roughly 15% found just once. Separately, the same data were catalogued under a study of T cells in Graves' hyperthyroidism and ophthalmopathy.

Sequencing was performed on peripheral blood mononuclear cells (PBMCs), taken at new diagnosis, from a patient treated with antithyroid drugs. The receptors were sampled from a young woman with Graves disease.

CDR3 nucleotide sequence: TGTGCCAGCAGTTACACGGACTACAATGAGCAGTTCTTC. This encodes CASSYTDYNEQFF. The chain combines TRBV28 with TRBJ2-1; unclear D gene. V was trimmed by 4 bases and J by 3 bases, leaving 7 bases between them. This CDR3 is built from 13 residues. Germline V lookup: CDR1 MDHEN, CDR2 SYDVKM.

In its sample, this clonotype was seen a few times. This rearrangement joins TRBV19 to TRBJ2-1, with D possibly being TRBD2 (5 bases). Germline CDR1 and CDR2: LNHDA and SQIVND (reference sequence). V lost 3 bases, J lost 0 bases, and 24 bases lay in between. The CDR3 extends over 20 amino acids. The CDR3 protein is CASSMSRGSASRSSYNEQFF. DNA of the CDR3: TGTGCCAGTAGTATGAGTCGGGGTAGCGCCTCGAGGAGCTCCTACAATGAGCAGTTCTTC.